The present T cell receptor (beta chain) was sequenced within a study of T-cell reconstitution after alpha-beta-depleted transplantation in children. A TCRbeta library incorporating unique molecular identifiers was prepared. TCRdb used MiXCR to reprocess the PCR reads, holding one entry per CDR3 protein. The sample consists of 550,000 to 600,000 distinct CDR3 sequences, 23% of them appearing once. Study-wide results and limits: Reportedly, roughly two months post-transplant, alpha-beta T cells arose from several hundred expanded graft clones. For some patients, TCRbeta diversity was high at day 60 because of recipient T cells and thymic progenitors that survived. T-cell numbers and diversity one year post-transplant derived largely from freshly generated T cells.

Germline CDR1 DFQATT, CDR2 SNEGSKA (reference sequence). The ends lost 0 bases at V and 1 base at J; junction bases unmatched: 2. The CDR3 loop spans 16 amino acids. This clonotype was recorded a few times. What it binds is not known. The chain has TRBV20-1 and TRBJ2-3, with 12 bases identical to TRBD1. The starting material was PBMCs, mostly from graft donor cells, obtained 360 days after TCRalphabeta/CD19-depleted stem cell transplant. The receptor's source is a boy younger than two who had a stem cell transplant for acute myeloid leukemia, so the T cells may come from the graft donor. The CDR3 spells CSARDRDRGRTDTQYF. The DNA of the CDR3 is TGCAGTGCTAGAGATCGGGACAGGGGGCGCACAGATACGCAGTATTTT.